The rows below give T cell receptor beta chains drawn from one sample of a study of cytomegalovirus exposure and HLA in healthy donors. The table came from immunoSEQ multiplex PCR; TCRdb's copy has only in-frame clones and leaves some out. The sample has around 170,000 clones; over 70% are singletons. The sequenced sample was PBMCs. These receptors all come from a man aged 50 or older in good health and CMV-seronegative. Each CDR3 is given with its conserved first and last residue. Each record gives: CDR3 length, clone size, V gene, D gene, J gene, CDR3 DNA, CDR3 protein. D genes are given only for firm matches. The size of a clone is reported for some rows only, either as once, few or many, or as a class for expanded clones.

>14|.|TRBV15|.|TRBJ1-1
TGTGCCACCAGCGTTAGACAGATGAACACTGAAGCTTTCTTT
CATSVRQMNTEAFF
>13|once|TRBV27|.|TRBJ2-7
TGTGCCAGCAGTATGGGCAGGGCCTACGAGCAGTACTTC
CASSMGRAYEQYF
>18|.|TRBV7-8|TRBD2|TRBJ2-3
TGTGCCAGCAGCTTAGGGGGGACTAGTTTTTCACGCACAGATACGCAGTATTTT
CASSLGGTSFSRTDTQYF
>15|.|TRBV4-2|.|TRBJ2-5
TGTGCCAGCAGCCACCCATTGGCTAACAGAGAGACCCAGTACTTC
CASSHPLANRETQYF
>14|.|TRBV14|.|TRBJ1-1
TGTGCCAGCGGGCCGGGGTGGGGGAACACTGAAGCTTTCTTT
CASGPGWGNTEAFF
>12|.|TRBV5-1|TRBD1|TRBJ2-5
TGCGCCAGCGGACAGGGGGCTCGGACCCAGTACTTC
CASGQGARTQYF
>15|.|TRBV15|.|TRBJ2-3
TGTGCCACCAGCAGAGCACTAGGATTCGCAGATACGCAGTATTTT
CATSRALGFADTQYF
>15|.|TRBV29-1|TRBD1|TRBJ1-1
TGCAGCGTTGCCAGACAGGGGAGGAGGGTCACTGAAGCTTTCTTT
CSVARQGRRVTEAFF
>12|.|TRBV7-6|.|TRBJ1-2
TGTGCCAGCAGCACCAACCTGGAGGGCTACACCTTC
CASSTNLEGYTF
>15|.|TRBV7-2|TRBD1|TRBJ1-5
TGTGCCAGCAGTTCCGGACAGGGTAGCCGGCAGCCCCAGCATTTT
CASSSGQGSRQPQHF
>15|.|TRBV7-2|.|TRBJ2-4
TGTGCCAGCAGATCAACAGGGTCGACCAAAAACATTCAGTACTTC
CASRSTGSTKNIQYF
>15|few|TRBV2|TRBD1|TRBJ1-5
TGTGCCAGCAGTAGGGACAGGGGGCCCAATCAGCCCCAGCATTTT
CASSRDRGPNQPQHF
>14|.|TRBV7-3|TRBD2|TRBJ2-1
TGTGCCAGCAGCCCAGCGGGGGGCTACAATGAGCAGTTCTTC
CASSPAGGYNEQFF
>17|.|TRBV30|TRBD1|TRBJ1-6
TGTGCCTGGAGTCCTGGAATTGGGGGACAGGGTAATTCACCCCTCCACTTT
CAWSPGIGGQGNSPLHF
>13|.|TRBV2|.|TRBJ1-2
TGTGCCTCCCACCGGACCGAGAGGGGGGGCTACACCTTC
CASHRTERGGYTF
>15|.|TRBV30|TRBD1|TRBJ2-3
TGTGCCTCCTCCGCCGGGACAGGGGCAAGAGATACGCAGTATTTT
CASSAGTGARDTQYF
>16|.|TRBV27|TRBD1|TRBJ1-4
TGTGCCAGCAGTTTATCGAGGTTGTCAGGGGGCAAGGAACTGTTTTTT
CASSLSRLSGGKELFF
>13|.|TRBV9|TRBD2|TRBJ2-1
TGTGCCAGCAGCCGGGGGGGGCCGAATGAGCAGTTCTTC
CASSRGGPNEQFF
>13|.|TRBV7-9|.|TRBJ2-7
TGTTCCAGCAGCACGGACAGGAGGGACGAGCAGTACTTC
CSSSTDRRDEQYF
>16|.|TRBV7-8|TRBD2|TRBJ2-3
TGTGCCAGCAGCTTAGGGAGCGGGGGCTTCACAGATACGCAGTATTTT
CASSLGSGGFTDTQYF
>15|.|TRBV6-5|TRBD1|TRBJ1-3
TGTGCCAGCAGCCGCGCAGGGGGCTCTGGAAACACCATATATTTT
CASSRAGGSGNTIYF
>14|.|TRBV6-5|.|TRBJ1-1
TGTGCCAGCAGTCCTTCGAACAGGGCCACTGAAGCTTTCTTT
CASSPSNRATEAFF
>15|once|TRBV5-1|TRBD1|TRBJ2-5
TGCGCCAGCAGCCCCGGGGGACAGGGGTTAGAGACCCAGTACTTC
CASSPGGQGLETQYF
>16|.|TRBV7-8|TRBD2|TRBJ2-2
TGTGCCAGCAGCTTGGGACTAGCGGGAAGCACCGGGGAGCTGTTTTTT
CASSLGLAGSTGELFF
>14|once|TRBV18|TRBD1|TRBJ1-2
TGTGCCAGCTCACCATCCAGGGGGAAGGATGGCTACACCTTC
CASSPSRGKDGYTF